Listed here are 30 T cell receptor beta chains from one sample, sequenced in a study of CD8+CD57+ T cells in acquired aplastic anemia. The sequenced patients had an expansion of CD8+CD57+ cells seen by flow cytometry. CDR3 and TCR beta VDJ profiling relied on a genomic DNA template. TCRdb passed the reads through MiXCR, listing each CDR3 protein once. This sample has 150,000 or so distinct CDR3 sequences; 45% to 50% occur once, and the top ten carry more than 30%. Input material: sorted CD4+, CD8+, or CD8+CD57+ T cells (not recorded which) from PBMCs. These receptors all come from a human donor with aplastic anemia.

A word on this clonotype: The junction departs from germline at one end; a sequencing error may be responsible. The chain couples TRBV15 to TRBJ2-1; 8 bases are shared with TRBD2. Germline V gene lookup returns CDR1 LNHNV and CDR2 YYDKDF (reference sequence). The CDR3 contains 16 residues. CDR3 sequence (DNA): TGTGCCAGCAGCTGGTGGCTGGCGGGGGGAGTCGATGAGCAGTTCTTC. Protein: CASSWWLAGGVDEQFF. Based on the CDR3 plus reference TRBV15 and TRBJ2-1, the full variable domain is DAMVIQNPRYQVTQFGKPVTLSCSQTLNHNVMYWYQQKSSQAPKLLFHYYDKDFNNEADTPDNFQSRRPNTSFCFLDIRSPGLGDTAMYLCASSWWLAGGVDEQFFGPGTRLTVL.

This chain joins TRBV11-2 and TRBJ2-3, with D perhaps being TRBD1 or TRBD2 (7 bases each). Trimming shortened V by 3 bases and J by 6 bases, and 16 bases separated the two germline ends. The CDR3 totals 15 residues. CDR1 is SGHAT and CDR2 is FQNNGV in the germline V gene. CDR3 sequence: CASSFRLQGGDTQYF. The CDR3 DNA is TGTGCCAGCAGCTTCAGACTTCAGGGGGGGGATACGCAGTATTTT. The whole variable domain, filled in from reference TRBV11-2 and TRBJ2-3, reads EAGVAQSPRYKIIEKRQSVAFWCNPISGHATLYWYQQILGQGPKLLIQFQNNGVVDDSQLPKDRFSAERLKGVDSTLKIQPAKLEDSAVYLCASSFRLQGGDTQYFGPGTRLTVL.

Many counts were recorded for this clonotype. This sequence joins TRBV5-6 and TRBJ2-7; TRBD1 aligns across 8 bases. The CDR3 has 14 residues. CDR1 and CDR2 (germline): SGHDT, YYEEEE. Trimming cost V 3 bases and J 2 bases; bases outside gene matches: 4. The CDR3 here is CASSSTGDPYEQYF. CDR3 sequence (DNA): TGTGCCAGCAGCTCGACAGGGGACCCCTACGAGCAGTACTTC.

In its sample, this clonotype was seen many times. The gene calls are TRBV5-1 and TRBJ2-3; D uncertain. CDR3 length: 12 residues. Looked up from germline, CDR1 is SGHRS and CDR2 is YFSETQ. Trimming pared 1 base from V and 2 bases from J, leaving 2 bases between. CDR3: CASSLNTDTQYF. Here the CDR3 DNA reads TGCGCCAGCAGCTTGAACACAGATACGCAGTATTTT.

This clonotype was counted between two and nine times. The rearrangement joins TRBV18 to TRBJ2-1, with 16 nucleotides matching TRBD2. The CDR3 consists of 15 residues. CDR1 is KGHSH and CDR2 is LQKENI in the germline V gene. J was trimmed by 8 bases and V by 3 bases; bases with no gene match: 1. Written as DNA, the CDR3 is TGTGCCAGCTCACCTGGGACTAGCGGGAGGGATGAGCAGTTCTTC. The encoded protein is CASSPGTSGRDEQFF.

This clonotype occurred a few times. This CDR3 reads CASSLRQGNSYNEQFF. CDR3 coding DNA: TGTGCCAGCAGCTTACGTCAGGGGAACTCCTACAATGAGCAGTTCTTC. The chain couples TRBV7-8 to TRBJ2-1; possibly TRBD1 for D (6 bases). The CDR3 runs to 16 residues. The germline V gene encodes CDR1 SGHVS and CDR2 FQNEAQ. Trimming took 2 bases from V and 0 from J, leaving 11 bases between them.

Remarks on this clonotype: Relative to the germline gene, one junction end is altered; a read error may explain this. The chain employs TRBV5-6 and TRBJ2-1; D not certain. The CDR3 contains 12 residues. Germline V gene lookup returns CDR1 SGHDT and CDR2 YYEEEE. The DNA of the CDR3 is TGTGCCAGCAGCTTGGGCTACAGTGAGCAGTTCTTC. It translates to CASSLGYSEQFF.

This clonotype was seen ten or more times. This sequence joins TRBV20-1 and TRBJ1-1; D remains unclear. V lost 2 bases and J 3 bases, leaving 10 bases between the germline ends. The CDR3 extends over 13 amino acids. Germline CDR1 DFQATT, CDR2 SNEGSKA (reference sequence). The chain's CDR3 is CSARTGLDTEAFF. The CDR3 DNA reads as TGCAGTGCTAGAACGGGGTTAGACACTGAAGCTTTCTTT.

The chain links TRBV10-3 to TRBJ2-5; maybe TRBD2 (5 bases). CDR1 is ENHRY and CDR2 is SYGVKD in the germline V gene. Deletions cut 2 bases from V and 7 bases from J, with 14 bases between. The CDR3 spans 14 residues. Here the CDR3 reads CAISEREGLVTQYF. The CDR3 bases are TGTGCCATCAGTGAGCGCGAGGGTCTAGTGACCCAGTACTTC.

In its sample, this clonotype was seen once. This may be a read error: a much more frequent sequence differs by one nucleotide. This chain joins TRBV6-1 and TRBJ2-1; D is unclear. The CDR3 spans 15 residues. The V and J ends lost 6 bases and 6 bases respectively, with 18 bases between them. Germline V lookup: CDR1 MNHNS, CDR2 SASEGT. CDR3 in DNA: TGTGCCAGCAGCTCCGAGGACCTTCAAGGCAATGAGCAGTTCTTC. It codes for CASSSEDLQGNEQFF.

This chain joins TRBV20-1 and TRBJ2-3; D is possibly TRBD1 (6 bases). The CDR3 runs 15 residues. V shed 6 bases and J shed 5 bases, with 21 bases lying between them. The germline gives CDR1 DFQATT, CDR2 SNEGSKA (reference sequence). As DNA, the CDR3 is TGCAGTGCCGTCCTGGGGGCGCCAGAGCTAGATACGCAGTATTTT. Translated: CSAVLGAPELDTQYF.

This clonotype was observed a single time. The rearrangement links TRBV15 to TRBJ2-7; a possible D gene is TRBD2 (5 bases). The germline V and J ends were trimmed by 3 bases and 3 bases, with 18 bases remaining between them. The CDR3 runs to 16 residues. In germline, CDR1 is LNHNV, CDR2 YYDKDF (reference sequence). The CDR3: CATSSPTGVSSYEQYF. The DNA for the CDR3 is TGTGCCACCAGCAGCCCGACCGGGGTCAGCAGCTACGAGCAGTACTTC. Drawing the rest from reference TRBV15 and TRBJ2-7, the complete variable domain is DAMVIQNPRYQVTQFGKPVTLSCSQTLNHNVMYWYQQKSSQAPKLLFHYYDKDFNNEADTPDNFQSRRPNTSFCFLDIRSPGLGDTAMYLCATSSPTGVSSYEQYFGPGTRLTVT.

This clonotype was recorded at least ten times. This chain connects TRBV7-8 to TRBJ1-1; 7 bases line up with TRBD1. Germline V gene lookup returns CDR1 SGHVS and CDR2 FQNEAQ. This CDR3 is built from 16 residues. V lost 5 bases, J lost 4 bases, and 13 bases stayed unmatched. CDR3 DNA: TGTGCCAGCAGCCCGTTGACAGGGATGGATAGCACTGAAGCTTTCTTT. It encodes CASSPLTGMDSTEAFF. The entire variable domain, with the rest obtained from reference TRBV7-8 and TRBJ1-1, is as follows: GAGVSQSPRYKVAKRGQDVALRCDPISGHVSLFWYQQALGQGPEFLTYFQNEAQLDKSGLPSDRFFAERPEGSVSTLKIQRTQQEDSAVYLCASSPLTGMDSTEAFFGQGTRLTVV.

The CDR3 nucleotides are TGCGCCAGCAAGACGGGAGGGCCGGGGACCCAGTACTTC. Protein product: CASKTGGPGTQYF. V gene TRBV5-1 combines with J gene TRBJ2-5; 8 bases line up with TRBD2. Germline V gene data show CDR1 as SGHRS and CDR2 as YFSETQ. Trimming cost V 6 bases and J 7 bases; bases outside gene matches: 8. The CDR3 length is 13 residues.

V gene TRBV10-1 combines with J gene TRBJ1-5; D is ambiguous. The ends were cut back, 6 bases at V and 1 base at J, with 4 bases in the middle. CDR1 and CDR2 from the germline V gene are WNHNN and SYGVQD (reference sequence). The CDR3 is 12 residues long. CDR3 residues: CASRDSNQPQHF. The CDR3, as DNA: TGCGCCAGCAGGGACAGCAATCAGCCCCAGCATTTT.

V and J are TRBV29-1 and TRBJ2-3; TRBD1 agrees at 9 bases. Trimming took 7 bases from V and 3 from J; bases not matched to a gene: 5. The CDR3 length is 13 residues. Germline CDR1 and CDR2: SQVTM and ANQGSEA. The CDR3 DNA reads as TGCAGCGGGGTGACAGGGGGAACAGATACGCAGTATTTT. Translation: CSGVTGGTDTQYF.

This clonotype was seen many times. This sequence joins TRBV20-1 and TRBJ2-1, with D possibly matching TRBD2 (6 bases). V dropped 0 bases and J dropped 10 bases, with 10 bases sitting between them. Germline loops: CDR1 DFQATT, CDR2 SNEGSKA (reference sequence). The CDR3 has 12 amino acids. The CDR3 DNA reads as TGCAGTGCTAGAGAGGGGAGGCGCGAGCAGTTCTTC. This sequence encodes CSAREGRREQFF.

This clonotype appeared many times. V is TRBV9 and J is TRBJ2-1; D might be TRBD1 (6 bases). Germline-derived CDR1 and CDR2 are SGDLS and YYNGEE. V was clipped by 4 bases and J by 11 bases, with 13 bases between them. The CDR3 is 12 amino acids. The CDR3 DNA reads as TGTGCCAGCAGCCCAACCGGGACAAAGCAGTTCTTC. Translating gives CASSPTGTKQFF.

About this clonotype: The junction does not match germline at one end; this may be a read error. The gene calls are TRBV14 and TRBJ2-1; TRBD2 matches 8 bases. The CDR3 is made up of 16 amino acids. Germline CDR1 is SGHDN and CDR2 is FVKESK. The CDR3 reads CTSSQGASGWIDEQFF. The CDR3 bases are TGTACCAGCAGCCAAGGGGCTAGCGGGTGGATCGATGAGCAGTTCTTC.

The chain has TRBV5-1 and TRBJ2-7, with a weak D call TRBD2 (5 bases). The CDR3 is made up of 15 amino acids. Trimming left V 4 bases short and J 3 bases short, with 17 bases between. In germline, CDR1 is SGHRS, CDR2 YFSETQ. The CDR3 DNA sequence: TGCGCCAGCAGCCCCACCCCACGAGAGGGCTACGAGCAGTACTTC. Residues: CASSPTPREGYEQYF.

This clonotype has ten or more counts. The CDR3 DNA is TGTGCCAGCAGCTCTTTTACAGGCTTGAACACTGAAGCTTTCTTT. Translated, it gives CASSSFTGLNTEAFF. The rearrangement links TRBV7-2 to TRBJ1-1, with a possible D match to TRBD1 (5 bases). Trimming removed 4 bases from V and 0 bases from J, with 12 bases in between. The CDR3 sequence is 15 residues long. Germline V CDR1 and CDR2: SGHTA, FQGNSA.

The chain recombines TRBV4-1 with TRBJ2-5, with 10 bases aligning to TRBD2. V was pared by 6 bases and J by 3 bases, with 7 bases of the junction left unmatched. The germline V gene encodes CDR1 MGHRA and CDR2 YSYEKL. This CDR3 is built from 15 residues. CDR3 loop: CASSRSGGAEETQYF. DNA for the CDR3: TGCGCCAGCAGTAGGAGCGGGGGGGCGGAAGAGACCCAGTACTTC.

The sample holds a few counts of this clonotype. J is TRBJ2-2 and V is TRBV12-5, with D tentatively TRBD1 (5 bases). Germline V gives CDR1 LGHNT, CDR2 FRNRAP. The CDR3 is 17 residues long. V shed 2 bases and J shed 7 bases, with 20 bases lying between them. In DNA, the CDR3 is TGTGCTAGTGGTTTGTCCGACCGCAGGGTCGATGGCGGGGAGCTGTTTTTT. Amino acid sequence: CASGLSDRRVDGGELFF. The complete variable domain, with remaining parts taken from reference TRBV12-5 and TRBJ2-2, reads DARVTQTPRHKVTEMGQEVTMRCQPILGHNTVFWYRQTMMQGLELLAYFRNRAPLDDSGMPKDRFSAEMPDATLATLKIQPSEPRDSAVYFCASGLSDRRVDGGELFFGEGSRLTVL.

This clonotype was picked up many times. The genes are TRBV14 and TRBJ2-7; D not certain. Per germline, CDR1 SGHDN and CDR2 FVKESK. Trimming took off 3 bases at V and 3 bases at J, with 12 bases between the two ends. The CDR3 consists of 14 residues. In DNA, the CDR3 is TGTGCCAGCAGCCAGGTCGGACCGAGCTACGAGCAGTACTTC. This gives the protein CASSQVGPSYEQYF.

This clonotype turned up a few times. V gene TRBV20-1 combines with J gene TRBJ1-6; D call uncertain. The CDR3 totals 12 residues. Trimming removed 0 bases at V and 12 bases at J, with 9 bases between. From germline, CDR1 is DFQATT and CDR2 SNEGSKA (reference sequence). The CDR3 sequence is CSARDNGEPLHF. CDR3 bases: TGCAGTGCTAGAGATAATGGGGAACCCCTCCACTTT.

This clonotype was found many times. The chain is built from TRBV7-9 and TRBJ2-7; no reliable D call. Germline assignment: CDR1 SEHNR and CDR2 FQNEAQ (reference sequence). V was trimmed by 2 bases and J by 3 bases, leaving 8 bases between them. This CDR3 comprises 13 residues. Here the CDR3 DNA reads TGTGCCAGCAGCTTAAGTGCCAGCTACGAGCAGTACTTC. Protein sequence: CASSLSASYEQYF.

This clonotype was counted at least ten times. The V and J genes are TRBV11-2 and TRBJ2-7; 11 nucleotides agree with TRBD2. The junction had 8 bases not matched to a gene; V was cut back by 6 bases and J by 1 base. The germline V gene has CDR1 SGHAT and CDR2 FQNNGV. The CDR3 contains 16 residues. DNA of the CDR3: TGTGCCAGCAGGAGATATATAGCGGGAGGGTCCTACGAGCAGTACTTC. This translates into CASRRYIAGGSYEQYF.

This clonotype appeared many times. The rearrangement uses TRBV13 and TRBJ2-5; D is perhaps TRBD2 (5 bases). V lost 0 bases and J lost 5, with 7 bases in between. The CDR3 length is 13 residues. CDR1 is PRHDT, CDR2 FYEKMQ, per germline (reference sequence). DNA for the CDR3: TGTGCCAGCAGCTTAGGGCGCGGGGAGACCCAGTACTTC. Translation: CASSLGRGETQYF.

At least ten counts were recorded for this clonotype. The chain employs TRBV11-2 and TRBJ1-1; weak D call: TRBD1 (5 bases). V lost 4 bases and J lost 0, with 12 bases in between. The CDR3 is 15 amino acids. Germline V gene lookup returns CDR1 SGHAT and CDR2 FQNNGV. CDR3 DNA sequence: TGTGCCAGCAGCTCCCTGGGGGTAATGAACACTGAAGCTTTCTTT. Translating it yields CASSSLGVMNTEAFF.

This clonotype has only a few counts. A much larger clone is a single base away; this may be a read error. The chain has TRBV7-2 and TRBJ2-3, with no clear D. The germline V gene encodes CDR1 SGHTA and CDR2 FQGNSA. The CDR3 consists of 12 residues. The V end lost 2 bases, the J end lost 4 bases, and 4 bases lay between the germline ends. The CDR3 here is CASSLRADTQYF. The CDR3, as DNA: TGTGCCAGCAGCTTAAGGGCAGATACGCAGTATTTT.